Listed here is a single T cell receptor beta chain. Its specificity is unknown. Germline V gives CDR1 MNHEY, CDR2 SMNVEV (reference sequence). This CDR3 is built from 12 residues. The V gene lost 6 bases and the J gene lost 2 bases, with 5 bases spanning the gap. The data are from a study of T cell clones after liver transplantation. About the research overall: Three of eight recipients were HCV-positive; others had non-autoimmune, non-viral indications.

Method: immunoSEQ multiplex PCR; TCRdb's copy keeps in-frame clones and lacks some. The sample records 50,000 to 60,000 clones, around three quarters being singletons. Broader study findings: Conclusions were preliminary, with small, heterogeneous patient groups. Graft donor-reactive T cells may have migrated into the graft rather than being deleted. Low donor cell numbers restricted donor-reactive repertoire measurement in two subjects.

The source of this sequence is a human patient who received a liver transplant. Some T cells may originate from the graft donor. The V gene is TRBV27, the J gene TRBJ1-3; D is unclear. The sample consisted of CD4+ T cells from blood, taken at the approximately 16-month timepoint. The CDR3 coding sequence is TGTGCCAGCAGCGGACCTGGAAACACCATATATTTT. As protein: CASSGPGNTIYF.